These 11 T cell receptor beta chains were all obtained from the same sample, sequenced in a study of multiple sclerosis patients with progressive multifocal leukoencephalopathy. Libraries were prepared by immunoSEQ multiplex PCR; TCRdb keeps only in-frame clonotypes and omits some of them. The sample includes under 30,000 clones, approximately 90% seen only once; the top ten take around 2.5%. The time point was: about a year of natalizumab therapy. The sample consisted of PBMCs, taken from a patient treated with natalizumab. These TCRs come from a man aged 25-45 years with multiple sclerosis.

The chain uses TRBV25-1 and TRBJ2-2; D is unclear. The CDR3 is 17 residues long. CDR1 and CDR2 (germline): MGHDK, SYGVNS. Trimming cost V 0 bases and J 0 bases, with 11 bases left between them. The CDR3 DNA reads TGTGCCAGCAGTGAATATTCCACCGTCGCGAACACCGGGGAGCTGTTTTTT. This sequence encodes CASSEYSTVANTGELFF.

This rearrangement joins TRBV7-3 to TRBJ2-2, with D possibly being TRBD2 (7 bases). Germline V gene lookup returns CDR1 SGHTA and CDR2 FQGTGA. V was pared by 5 bases and J by 4 bases, with 23 bases between. This CDR3 has 18 amino acids. CDR3 sequence (DNA): TGTGCCAGCAGCCCAACCGCAAGGGGGGGAGGAGGCACCGGGGAGCTGTTTTTT. The encoded protein is CASSPTARGGGGTGELFF.

The chain combines TRBV4-1 with TRBJ1-5, with 9 bases matching TRBD1. Looked up from germline, CDR1 is MGHRA and CDR2 is YSYEKL. The CDR3 totals 16 residues. The V gene end was trimmed by 0 bases and the J gene end by 4 bases; junction bases not matched to a gene: 4. In DNA, the CDR3 is TGCGCCAGCAGCCAAGAGAGACAGGGGGGAAATCAGCCCCAGCATTTT. Its protein is CASSQERQGGNQPQHF.

Only one count was recorded for this clone. The V gene is TRBV5-1, the J gene TRBJ2-2; no definite D call. The CDR3 spans 16 residues. Between the trimmed V and J ends, which lost 0 bases and 5 bases, there was a span of 14 bases. The germline CDR1 and CDR2 sequences are SGHRS and YFSETQ. CDR3 sequence: CASSLVGSHSTGELFF. CDR3 sequence (DNA): TGCGCCAGCAGCTTGGTTGGCTCACATTCGACCGGGGAGCTGTTTTTT.

The gene calls are TRBV2 and TRBJ2-3; no clear D. The CDR3 length is 13 residues. CDR1 is SNHLY and CDR2 is FYNNEI in the germline V gene. The V and J ends lost 3 bases and 7 bases respectively, with 11 bases between them. CDR3 loop: CASSDVFSYTQYF. DNA of the CDR3: TGTGCCAGCAGTGACGTCTTCAGTTATACGCAGTATTTT.

The chain couples TRBV19 to TRBJ2-1, with unresolved D. The CDR3 is 16 amino acids. The germline gives CDR1 LNHDA, CDR2 SQIVND (reference sequence). V was cut by 1 base and J by 2 bases, with 12 bases left in between. The CDR3 coding sequence is TGTGCCAGTAGTATAGGAGACATGCCCGCCTACAATGAGCAGTTCTTC. It specifies CASSIGDMPAYNEQFF.

The CDR3, as DNA: TGTGCCAGCAGTTTAGGGCCGCAGGGAGGAAAGGATACGCAGTATTTT. As protein: CASSLGPQGGKDTQYF. The genes are TRBV2 and TRBJ2-3; D is perhaps TRBD2 (6 bases). V was pared by 5 bases and J by 6 bases, with 21 bases between. The CDR3 totals 16 residues. The germline gives CDR1 SNHLY, CDR2 FYNNEI.

This clone has only a few counts. The chain couples TRBV6-1 to TRBJ2-3, with D possibly TRBD2 on 6 matching bases. V lost 2 bases and J lost 1, with 16 bases in between. Germline CDR1 is MNHNS and CDR2 is SASEGT. This CDR3 contains 17 residues. As DNA, the CDR3 is TGTGCCAGCAGTGAAAGGAGTGTAGGCGGGGGCACAGATACGCAGTATTTT. Its protein is CASSERSVGGGTDTQYF.

The rearrangement links TRBV29-1 to TRBJ2-1, with 11 bases fitting TRBD1. Germline V gene data show CDR1 as SQVTM and CDR2 as ANQGSEA. The CDR3 runs to 15 residues. The V and J ends lost 7 bases and 6 bases, in that order; junction bases with no gene match: 11. CDR3 region: CSGDYRDRGSNEQFF. CDR3 nucleotide sequence: TGCAGCGGAGACTACCGGGACAGGGGGTCCAATGAGCAGTTCTTC.

The chain is built from TRBV11-3 and TRBJ2-3; TRBD2 matches 11 bases. Trimming at V came to 4 bases and at J to 1 base, leaving 4 bases not matched to a gene. From germline, CDR1 is SGHNT and CDR2 YENEEA. The CDR3 has 16 residues. This CDR3 reads CASSYRTSGRTDTQYF. The CDR3, as DNA: TGTGCCAGCAGCTATCGGACTAGCGGGCGCACAGATACGCAGTATTTT.

The chain uses TRBV28 and TRBJ1-3; perhaps TRBD1 as D (5 bases). V was trimmed by 2 bases and J by 9 bases, leaving 8 bases between them. Germline CDR1 MDHEN, CDR2 SYDVKM. The CDR3 runs to 12 residues. The CDR3 is CASSLRGGTIYF. The DNA for the CDR3 is TGTGCCAGCAGTTTAAGGGGCGGCACCATATATTTT.